The 7 T cell receptor beta chains presented below share a single source sample, sequenced in a study of Graves' ophthalmopathy and Graves' hyperthyroidism. TCR beta CDR3 amplification used RNA transcripts. HTBI primers were employed in first-round RT-PCR, then a second-round multiplex PCR followed. TCRdb ran MiXCR on the multiplex PCR reads and lists one entry per CDR3 protein. The sample has 680,000 or so distinct CDR3 sequences, 22% seen once. Input material: peripheral blood. These receptors were taken from a young woman with stable Graves' hyperthyroidism. Some clones in this sample may be carry-over from other donors' samples.

CDR3: CASSYYGRMGSGANVLTF. The CDR3 bases are TGTGCCAGCAGTTACTATGGACGGATGGGATCTGGGGCCAACGTCCTGACTTTC. This chain connects TRBV6-2 or TRBV6-3 to TRBJ2-6; D is uncertain. In germline, CDR1 is MNHEY, CDR2 SVGEGT. V gave up 1 base and J gave up 1 base, with 14 bases separating them. The CDR3 consists of 18 residues.

This clonotype was picked up many times. This sequence joins TRBV6-1 and TRBJ1-6, with D tentatively TRBD1 (6 bases). The CDR3 consists of 16 residues. CDR1 MNHNS and CDR2 SASEGT come from the germline V gene. V shed 2 bases and J shed 0 bases, with 8 bases lying between them. CDR3 sequence: CASSEPGASYNSPLHF. The CDR3 DNA is TGTGCCAGCAGTGAACCGGGGGCCTCCTATAATTCACCCCTCCACTTT.

This clonotype has at least ten counts. The J gene is TRBJ1-1, the V gene TRBV11-2, with D tentatively TRBD1 (5 bases). V was cut by 1 base and J by 3 bases, with 9 bases left in between. Germline loops: CDR1 SGHAT, CDR2 FQNNGV. The CDR3 spans 14 residues. This CDR3 is CASSLVTADTEAFF. The DNA for the CDR3 is TGTGCCAGCAGCTTAGTGACAGCGGACACTGAAGCTTTCTTT.

This clonotype has a count of ten or more. J is TRBJ1-1 and V is TRBV12-3 or TRBV12-4; TRBD1 is a possible D gene (5 bases). The CDR3 extends over 16 amino acids. V lost 5 bases to trimming and J lost 0 bases, with 16 bases between them. CDR3 region: CASSPEYGTVNTEAFF. CDR3 nucleotide sequence: TGTGCCAGCAGTCCAGAATACGGGACGGTGAACACTGAAGCTTTCTTT.

This clonotype was counted ten times or more. This sequence joins TRBV11-2 and TRBJ1-1; TRBD1 is a possible D gene (5 bases). V was shortened by 2 bases and J by 10 bases, with 14 bases between the two germline ends. Germline assignment: CDR1 SGHAT and CDR2 FQNNGV. CDR3 length equals 13 residues. CDR3 region: CASSLIGGGGAFF. The CDR3 nucleotides read TGTGCCAGCAGCTTAATAGGCGGGGGGGGAGCTTTCTTT.

This clonotype was observed at least ten times. The rearrangement links TRBV7-6 to TRBJ2-7, with 7 bases identical to TRBD1. Germline loops: CDR1 SGHVS, CDR2 FNYEAQ. With 1 base clipped from V and 6 bases from J, the junction kept 12 bases outside the gene matches. This CDR3 comprises 16 residues. DNA for the CDR3: TGTGCCAGCAGCTTAGAAAGTGGGTCAGGGGGTGGCGAGCAGTACTTC. This codes for CASSLESGSGGGEQYF.

Remarks on this clonotype: The CDR3 end shows no conserved phenylalanine or tryptophan, and so a read error is likely. The chain is built from TRBV6-1 and TRBJ1-6, with 10 positions matching TRBD1. V lost 7 bases and J lost 6; bases outside the gene matches: 6. CDR3 length: 15 amino acids. In germline, CDR1 is MNHNS, CDR2 SASEGT. The CDR3 region is CASTQTGGPNSPLHS. In DNA form, the CDR3 reads TGTGCCAGCACTCAGACAGGGGGCCCTAATTCACCCCTCCACTCA.